This is a list of T cell receptor beta chains from one sample in a study of OX40 agonist ivuxolimab in advanced cancers. Clones were read by immunoSEQ multiplex PCR, and TCRdb kept only the in-frame ones, dropping some. The sample holds fewer than 30,000 clones, 81% seen once. Sample: CD4+ or CD8+ T cells sorted from blood, taken in a trial of the OX40 agonist ivuxolimab. The receptor set was obtained from an adult with an advanced solid tumor such as melanoma, head and neck, liver or kidney cancer. The CDR3 runs from the conserved cysteine through the conserved F or W. Fields, in order: clone size, V gene, J gene, CDR3 length, D gene, CDR3 protein, CDR3 DNA. A D gene is named only where the DNA matches it firmly. Clone size appears in some rows only: once, few, many, or a class for an expanded clone.

>-|TRBV4-1|TRBJ1-1|14|-
CASSQVQTNTEAFF
TGCGCCAGCAGCCAAGTACAGACGAACACTGAAGCTTTCTTT
>-|TRBV7-9|TRBJ2-7|13|-
CASSLGYGNEQYF
TGTGCCAGCAGCTTAGGGTACGGGAACGAGCAGTACTTC
>-|TRBV7-9|TRBJ2-1|15|-
CASSLSGVSYNEQFF
TGTGCCAGCAGCTTGTCGGGTGTCTCCTACAATGAGCAGTTCTTC
>-|TRBV6-1|TRBJ1-2|12|TRBD1
CAETQGGYGYTF
TGTGCCGAAACTCAGGGGGGGTATGGCTACACCTTC
>once|TRBV29-1|TRBJ2-1|16|-
CSVEDPTRESYNEQFF
TGCAGCGTTGAAGATCCGACTAGGGAATCCTACAATGAGCAGTTCTTC
>-|TRBV25-1|TRBJ2-6|15|-
CASSELSSGANVLTF
TGTGCCAGCAGTGAATTGAGCTCTGGGGCCAACGTCCTGACTTTC
>few|TRBV9|TRBJ2-3|17|-
CASGEGEQLHSTDTQYF
TGTGCCAGCGGAGAGGGGGAGCAGTTACATAGCACAGATACGCAGTATTTT
>-|TRBV4-1|TRBJ2-5|15|-
CASSQVFLVQETQYF
TGCGCCAGCAGCCAAGTGTTTCTGGTCCAAGAGACCCAGTACTTC
>-|TRBV5-6|TRBJ1-4|14|-
CASSFGATNEKLFF
TGTGCCAGCAGCTTTGGAGCAACTAATGAAAAACTGTTTTTT
>-|TRBV7-8|TRBJ1-6|15|-
CASSLARSYNSPLHF
TGTGCCAGCAGCTTGGCCAGAAGTTATAATTCACCCCTCCACTTT
>-|TRBV7-6|TRBJ2-1|15|-
CASSLMGSTYNEQFF
TGTGCCAGCAGCTTGATGGGAAGTACTTACAATGAGCAGTTCTTC
>large|TRBV5-6|TRBJ1-2|13|TRBD1
CASRIQGHYGYTF
TGTGCCAGCAGAATACAGGGGCACTATGGCTACACCTTC
>-|TRBV5-6|TRBJ2-5|14|TRBD1
CASSFFGQDETQYF
TGTGCCAGCAGCTTCTTTGGACAGGATGAGACCCAGTACTTC
>once|TRBV5-1|TRBJ2-5|16|TRBD2
CASNTGTSVQQETQYF
TGCGCCAGCAACACGGGGACTAGCGTGCAGCAAGAGACCCAGTACTTC
>-|TRBV30|TRBJ2-1|18|TRBD2
CAWSGAGLARPIYNEQFF
TGTGCCTGGAGTGGGGCGGGACTAGCAAGACCGATTTACAATGAGCAGTTCTTC
>once|TRBV4-1|TRBJ2-7|15|-
CASSPGTADAYEQYF
TGCGCCAGCAGCCCGGGGACTGCCGATGCCTACGAGCAGTACTTC
>-|TRBV7-9|TRBJ2-1|12|-
CASSLDYNEQFF
TGTGCCAGCAGCTTAGATTACAATGAGCAGTTCTTC
>-|TRBV28|TRBJ1-2|13|-
CASSLTGFYGYTF
TGTGCCAGCAGCCTCACAGGATTCTATGGCTACACCTTC
>-|TRBV28|TRBJ1-5|13|TRBD1
CASSFRGQQPQHF
TGTGCCAGCAGTTTCAGGGGGCAACAGCCCCAGCATTTT
>few|TRBV4-1|TRBJ1-2|14|-
CASSQVSEGGGYTF
TGCGCCAGCAGCCAAGTTTCGGAGGGTGGGGGCTACACCTTC
>-|TRBV4-1|TRBJ1-2|16|-
CASSQDLPPQLYGYTF
TGCGCCAGCAGCCAAGATCTTCCGCCGCAGCTTTATGGCTACACCTTC
>-|TRBV19|TRBJ2-4|15|-
CASSIATGPDPIQYF
TGTGCCAGTAGTATCGCTACAGGGCCGGATCCCATTCAGTACTTC
>-|TRBV5-1|TRBJ1-1|14|-
CASSSKTGNTEAFF
TGCGCCAGCAGCTCGAAGACAGGGAACACTGAAGCTTTCTTT
>-|TRBV5-1|TRBJ1-1|19|TRBD1
CASSYTYSGTGRKGTEAFF
TGCGCCAGCAGCTACACCTATTCCGGGACAGGGAGGAAGGGCACTGAAGCTTTCTTT
>many|TRBV5-4|TRBJ2-1|14|TRBD1
CASSETGSYNEQFF
TGTGCCAGCTCCGAGACAGGGTCCTACAATGAGCAGTTCTTC
>-|TRBV9|TRBJ2-3|18|TRBD2
CASSAPTQIAGGTDTQYF
TGTGCCAGCAGCGCGCCCACACAGATAGCGGGGGGCACAGATACGCAGTATTTT
>-|TRBV28|TRBJ2-7|15|TRBD2
CASSQSGRVQYEQYF
TGTGCCAGCAGTCAAAGCGGGAGAGTTCAATACGAGCAGTACTTC
>-|TRBV23-1|TRBJ1-1|16|TRBD1
CASTLPPGQGTTEAFF
TGCGCCAGCACCCTTCCTCCGGGACAGGGGACCACTGAAGCTTTCTTT
>-|TRBV10-3|TRBJ2-5|16|-
CAISDSNLGHGETQYF
TGTGCCATCAGTGACTCAAACCTTGGGCATGGAGAGACCCAGTACTTC
>-|TRBV5-5|TRBJ2-3|13|-
CASSPVSTDTQYF
TGTGCCAGCAGCCCGGTAAGCACAGATACGCAGTATTTT
>once|TRBV9|TRBJ2-3|14|-
CASSFPGVTDTQYF
TGTGCCAGCAGCTTCCCGGGGGTCACAGATACGCAGTATTTT
>-|TRBV28|TRBJ2-7|16|TRBD2
CASSFPTSGGGSEQYF
TGTGCCAGCAGTTTCCCCACTAGCGGGGGGGGCTCCGAGCAGTACTTC
>-|TRBV7-9|TRBJ1-1|16|-
CASSLEWQGLNTEAFF
TGTGCCAGCAGCTTAGAATGGCAGGGCTTGAACACTGAAGCTTTCTTT
>-|TRBV10-3|TRBJ2-2|16|-
CAIRETQKRNTGELFF
TGTGCCATCAGGGAAACACAGAAACGAAACACCGGGGAGCTGTTTTTT
>once|TRBV5-4|TRBJ2-7|15|TRBD1
CASSPTNRGFNEQYF
TGTGCCAGCAGCCCGACGAACAGGGGGTTCAACGAGCAGTACTTC
>-|TRBV10-3|TRBJ2-2|12|TRBD1
CAAGGRTGELFF
TGTGCCGCAGGGGGACGGACCGGGGAGCTGTTTTTT
>-|TRBV9|TRBJ2-7|13|-
CASSPMGDYEQYF
TGTGCCAGCAGCCCCATGGGGGACTACGAGCAGTACTTC
>-|TRBV5-1|TRBJ1-2|14|TRBD1
CASSSGQDSDGYTF
TGCGCCAGCAGCTCGGGACAGGATAGTGATGGCTACACCTTC
>few|TRBV15|TRBJ2-7|12|TRBD2
CATSRTSNEQYF
TGTGCCACCAGCAGGACTAGCAACGAGCAGTACTTC
>-|TRBV7-9|TRBJ2-7|15|-
CASSWGPKSDYEQYF
TGTGCCAGCAGCTGGGGGCCTAAATCGGACTACGAGCAGTACTTC
>-|TRBV4-1|TRBJ2-7|13|-
CASSPLMSYEQYF
TGCGCCAGCAGCCCACTTATGTCCTACGAGCAGTACTTC
>-|TRBV15|TRBJ1-2|14|-
CATSSLIPAYGYTF
TGTGCCACCAGCTCTCTGATACCGGCCTATGGCTACACCTTC
>-|TRBV30|TRBJ2-7|13|-
CAWSPGTGYEQYF
TGTGCCTGGAGTCCCGGGACTGGCTACGAGCAGTACTTC
>few|TRBV4-2|TRBJ2-1|19|TRBD2
CASSQVIAGVPSSYNEQFF
TGTGCCAGCAGCCAAGTAATAGCGGGAGTCCCGAGCTCCTACAATGAGCAGTTCTTC